Below, 8 T cell receptor beta chains from the same sample are listed, as sequenced in a study of cytomegalovirus exposure and HLA in healthy donors. The PCR used 60 Vbeta and 13 Jbeta primers. This table comes from immunoSEQ multiplex PCR, and its TCRdb copy is limited to in-frame clones, with some not included. Among a few hundred thousand clones listed, 65% to 85% were seen once. Sequencing was carried out using PBMCs. The receptor set was obtained from a female donor in good health and CMV-seronegative.

The J gene is TRBJ2-1, the V gene TRBV10-3, with 7 bases that match TRBD2. Per germline, CDR1 ENHRY and CDR2 SYGVKD. The V and J ends lost 6 bases and 0 bases, in that order; junction bases with no gene match: 11. The CDR3 is made up of 17 amino acids. CDR3: CAISRLARPSSYNEQFF. The CDR3 DNA is TGTGCCATCAGCCGACTAGCCCGACCTAGCTCCTACAATGAGCAGTTCTTC.

The V gene is TRBV6-5, the J gene TRBJ2-5, with TRBD1 as a possible D gene (6 bases). In germline, CDR1 is MNHEY, CDR2 SVGAGI. V lost 5 bases, J lost 4 bases, and 14 bases lay in between. CDR3 size: 14 residues. CDR3 DNA sequence: TGTGCCAGCAGTCTGGACAGTAACGCAGAGACCCAGTACTTC. Amino acids: CASSLDSNAETQYF.

This clone has a single count. This chain uses TRBV7-6 with TRBJ2-1, with D perhaps assigned TRBD1 or TRBD2 (5 bases each). This CDR3 has 13 amino acids. The V and J ends lost 5 bases and 8 bases respectively, with 13 bases between them. Germline V CDR1 and CDR2: SGHVS, FNYEAQ. The CDR3 sequence: CASSVEGLDEQFF. In DNA, the CDR3 is TGTGCCAGCAGCGTAGAGGGGCTCGATGAGCAGTTCTTC.

The chain couples TRBV2 to TRBJ1-3, with D possibly matching TRBD1 (6 bases). Trimming left V 4 bases short and J 4 bases short, with 14 bases between. CDR1 is SNHLY, CDR2 FYNNEI, per germline. The CDR3 runs to 15 residues. The CDR3 reads CASSVGGPGGNTIYF. The CDR3 nucleotides read TGTGCCAGCAGTGTTGGGGGCCCAGGGGGAAACACCATATATTTT.

The CDR3 region is CASSLSGEFGYTF. The CDR3 DNA reads as TGTGCCAGCAGCCTGTCGGGGGAGTTTGGCTACACCTTC. The rearrangement links TRBV11-2 to TRBJ1-2, with D perhaps TRBD1 (5 bases). CDR3 size: 13 residues. The germline V gene has CDR1 SGHAT and CDR2 FQNNGV. The V and J ends lost 5 bases and 7 bases respectively, with 14 bases between them.

The rearrangement links TRBV6-1 to TRBJ1-2; D call uncertain. The CDR3 sequence is 11 residues long. V lost 7 bases and J 10 bases, leaving 13 bases between the germline ends. Germline assignment: CDR1 MNHNS and CDR2 SASEGT. The CDR3 coding sequence is TGTGCCAGCAACAAGTTGGTTATCTACACCTTC. This gives the protein CASNKLVIYTF.

The V and J genes are TRBV7-2 and TRBJ2-3, with a weak D call TRBD2 (6 bases). The CDR3 consists of 13 residues. Trimming took off 2 bases at V and 6 bases at J, with 9 bases between the two ends. Germline lookup yields CDR1 SGHTA and CDR2 FQGNSA. CDR3 in amino acids: CASSLRREDTQYF. CDR3 nucleotides: TGTGCCAGCAGCTTACGGAGGGAGGATACGCAGTATTTT.

The J gene is TRBJ2-7, the V gene TRBV5-1; maybe TRBD1 (5 bases). The CDR3 contains 14 residues. CDR1 is SGHRS, CDR2 YFSETQ, per germline. V lost 2 bases, J lost 1 base, and 10 bases lay in between. The CDR3 is CASSFQGISYEQYF. The CDR3 DNA is TGCGCCAGCAGCTTTCAGGGAATTTCCTACGAGCAGTACTTC.